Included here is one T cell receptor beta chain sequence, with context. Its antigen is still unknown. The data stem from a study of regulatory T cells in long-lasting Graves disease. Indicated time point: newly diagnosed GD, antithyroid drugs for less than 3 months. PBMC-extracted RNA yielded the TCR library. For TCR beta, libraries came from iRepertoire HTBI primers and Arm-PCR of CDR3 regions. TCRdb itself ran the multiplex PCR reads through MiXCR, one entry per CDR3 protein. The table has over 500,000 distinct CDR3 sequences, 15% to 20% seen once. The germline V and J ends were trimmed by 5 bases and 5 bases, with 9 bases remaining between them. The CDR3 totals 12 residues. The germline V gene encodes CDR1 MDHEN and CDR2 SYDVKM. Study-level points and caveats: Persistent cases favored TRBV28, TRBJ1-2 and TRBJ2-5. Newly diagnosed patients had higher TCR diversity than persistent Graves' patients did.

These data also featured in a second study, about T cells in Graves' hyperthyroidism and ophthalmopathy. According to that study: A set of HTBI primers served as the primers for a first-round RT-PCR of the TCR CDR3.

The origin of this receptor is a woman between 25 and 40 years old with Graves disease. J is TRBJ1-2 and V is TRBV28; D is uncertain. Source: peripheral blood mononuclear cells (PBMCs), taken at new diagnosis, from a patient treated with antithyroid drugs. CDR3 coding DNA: TGTGCCAGCAGTGGATCTGGGTATGGCTACACCTTC. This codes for CASSGSGYGYTF.